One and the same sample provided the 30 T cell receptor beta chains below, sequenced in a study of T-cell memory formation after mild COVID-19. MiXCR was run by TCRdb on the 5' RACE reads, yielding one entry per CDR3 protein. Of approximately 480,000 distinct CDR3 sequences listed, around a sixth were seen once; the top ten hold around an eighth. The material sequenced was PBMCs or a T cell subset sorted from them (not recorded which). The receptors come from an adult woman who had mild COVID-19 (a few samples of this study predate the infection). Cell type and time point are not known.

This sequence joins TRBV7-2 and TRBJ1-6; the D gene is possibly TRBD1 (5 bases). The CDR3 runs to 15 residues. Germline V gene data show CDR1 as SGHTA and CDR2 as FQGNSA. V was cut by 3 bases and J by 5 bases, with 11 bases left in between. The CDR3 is CASSFDRSNNSPLHF. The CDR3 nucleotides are TGTGCCAGCAGCTTCGACAGAAGCAATAATTCACCCCTCCACTTT.

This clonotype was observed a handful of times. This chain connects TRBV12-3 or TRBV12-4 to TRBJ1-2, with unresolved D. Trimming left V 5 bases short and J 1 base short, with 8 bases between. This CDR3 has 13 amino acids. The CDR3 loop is CASSPEINYGYTF. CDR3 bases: TGTGCCAGCAGTCCAGAGATTAACTATGGCTACACCTTC.

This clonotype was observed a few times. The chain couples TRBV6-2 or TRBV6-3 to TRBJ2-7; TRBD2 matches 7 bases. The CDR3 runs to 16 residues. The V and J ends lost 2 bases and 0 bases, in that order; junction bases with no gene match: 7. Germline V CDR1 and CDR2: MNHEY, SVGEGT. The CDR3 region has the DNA TGTGCCAGCAGTTACGATCGCCTAGCGGACTCCTACGAGCAGTACTTC. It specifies CASSYDRLADSYEQYF.

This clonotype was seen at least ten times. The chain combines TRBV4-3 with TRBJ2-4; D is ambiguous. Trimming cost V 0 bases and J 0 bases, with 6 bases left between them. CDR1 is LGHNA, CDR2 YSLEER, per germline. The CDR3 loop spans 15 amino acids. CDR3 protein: CASSQDGLAKNIQYF. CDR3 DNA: TGCGCCAGCAGCCAAGACGGGCTAGCCAAAAACATTCAGTACTTC.

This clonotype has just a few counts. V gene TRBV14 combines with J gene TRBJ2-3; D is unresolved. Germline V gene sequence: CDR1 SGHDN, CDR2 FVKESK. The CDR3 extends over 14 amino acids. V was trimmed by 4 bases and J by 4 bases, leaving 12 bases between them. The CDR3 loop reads CASSPGEISDTQYF. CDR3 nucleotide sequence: TGTGCCAGCAGCCCAGGCGAGATCTCAGATACGCAGTATTTT.

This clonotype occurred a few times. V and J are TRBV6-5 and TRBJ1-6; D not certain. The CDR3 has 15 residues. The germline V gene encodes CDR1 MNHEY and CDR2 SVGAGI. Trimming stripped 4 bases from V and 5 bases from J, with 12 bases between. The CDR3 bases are TGTGCCAGCAGTTTCTCCGTTAGGGATAATTCACCCCTCCACTTT. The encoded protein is CASSFSVRDNSPLHF.

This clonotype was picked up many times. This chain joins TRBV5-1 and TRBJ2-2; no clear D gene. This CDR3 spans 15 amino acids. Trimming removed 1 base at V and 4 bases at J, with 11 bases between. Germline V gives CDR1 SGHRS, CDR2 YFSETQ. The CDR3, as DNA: TGCGCCAGCAGCTTGAAACCCTCGGGCACCGGGGAGCTGTTTTTT. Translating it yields CASSLKPSGTGELFF.

The CDR3 nucleotides read TGTGCCATCAGTGAGAACACCGGGGAGCTGTTTTTT. Translating gives CAISENTGELFF. The V gene is TRBV10-3, the J gene TRBJ2-2; the D is unclear. The length of the CDR3 is 12 residues. The V gene's germline CDR1 is ENHRY and CDR2 SYGVKD. V lost 2 bases and J 2 bases, leaving 0 bases between the germline ends.

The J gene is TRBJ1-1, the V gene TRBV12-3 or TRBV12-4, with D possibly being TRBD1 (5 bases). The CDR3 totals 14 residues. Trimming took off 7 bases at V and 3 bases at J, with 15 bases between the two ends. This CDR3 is CASISRGYHTEAFF. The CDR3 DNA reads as TGTGCCAGCATTTCTAGGGGATACCACACTGAAGCTTTCTTT.

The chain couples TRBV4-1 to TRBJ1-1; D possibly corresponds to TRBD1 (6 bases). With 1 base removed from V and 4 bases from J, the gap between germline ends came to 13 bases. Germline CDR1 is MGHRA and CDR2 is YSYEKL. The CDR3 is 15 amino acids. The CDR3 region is CASSQGTGIVTEAFF. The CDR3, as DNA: TGCGCCAGCAGCCAAGGAACAGGGATAGTCACTGAAGCTTTCTTT.

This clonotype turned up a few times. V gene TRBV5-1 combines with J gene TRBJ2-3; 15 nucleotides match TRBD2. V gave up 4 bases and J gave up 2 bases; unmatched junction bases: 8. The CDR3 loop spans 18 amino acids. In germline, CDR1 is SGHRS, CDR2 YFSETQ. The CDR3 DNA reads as TGCGCCAGCAGCCGGGGACTAGCGGGAGGACTCACCACAGATACGCAGTATTTT. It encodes CASSRGLAGGLTTDTQYF.

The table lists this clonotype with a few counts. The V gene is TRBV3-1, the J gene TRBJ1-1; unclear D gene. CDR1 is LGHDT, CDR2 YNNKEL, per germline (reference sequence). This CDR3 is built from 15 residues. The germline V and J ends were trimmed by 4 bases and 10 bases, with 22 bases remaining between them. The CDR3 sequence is CASSPVEGLGWGAFF. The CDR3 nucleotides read TGTGCCAGCAGCCCCGTGGAAGGGCTTGGATGGGGAGCTTTCTTT.

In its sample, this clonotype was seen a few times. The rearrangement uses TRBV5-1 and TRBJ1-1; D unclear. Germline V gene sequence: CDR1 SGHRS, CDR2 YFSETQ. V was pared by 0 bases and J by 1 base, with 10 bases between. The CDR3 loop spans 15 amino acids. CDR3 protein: CASSLVGSQNTEAFF. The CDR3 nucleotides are TGCGCCAGCAGCTTGGTAGGATCCCAGAACACTGAAGCTTTCTTT.

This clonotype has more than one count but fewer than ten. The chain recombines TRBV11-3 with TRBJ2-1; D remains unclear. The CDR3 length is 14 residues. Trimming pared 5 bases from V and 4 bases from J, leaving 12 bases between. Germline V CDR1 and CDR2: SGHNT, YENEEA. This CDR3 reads CASSPLSRYNEQFF. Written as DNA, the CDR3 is TGTGCCAGCAGCCCCCTGTCTAGGTACAATGAGCAGTTCTTC.

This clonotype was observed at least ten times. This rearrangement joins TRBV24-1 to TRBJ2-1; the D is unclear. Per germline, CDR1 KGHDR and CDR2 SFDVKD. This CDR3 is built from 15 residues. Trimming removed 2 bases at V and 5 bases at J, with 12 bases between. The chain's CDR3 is CATSDSSTTHNEQFF. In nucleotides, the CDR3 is TGTGCCACCAGTGATTCCTCCACTACTCACAATGAGCAGTTCTTC.

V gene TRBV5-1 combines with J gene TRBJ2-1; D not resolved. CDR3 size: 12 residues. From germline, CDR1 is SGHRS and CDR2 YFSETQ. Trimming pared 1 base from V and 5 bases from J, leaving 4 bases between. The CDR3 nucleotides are TGCGCCAGCAGCTTGTTCGACAATGAGCAGTTCTTC. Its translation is CASSLFDNEQFF.

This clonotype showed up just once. The CDR3 bases are TGTGCCAGCAGCTTATCCGGGACTCCGAATGAAAAACTGTTTTTT. Translated: CASSLSGTPNEKLFF. This sequence joins TRBV7-9 and TRBJ1-4, with D maybe TRBD1 (5 bases). The germline V gene encodes CDR1 SEHNR and CDR2 FQNEAQ (reference sequence). The V end was cut by 2 bases, the J end by 5 bases, with 12 bases between. The CDR3 totals 15 residues.

CDR3 residues: CASSFYWLGTNEKLFF. Written as DNA, the CDR3 is TGTGCCAGCAGCTTCTACTGGTTAGGGACTAATGAAAAACTGTTTTTT. The chain joins TRBV5-5 to TRBJ1-4; D is ambiguous. Deletions cut 2 bases from V and 2 bases from J, with 13 bases between. Per germline, CDR1 SGHKS and CDR2 YYEKEE (reference sequence). CDR3 length equals 16 residues. Together with reference TRBV5-5 and TRBJ1-4, the CDR3 gives the full variable domain: DAGVTQSPTHLIKTRGQQVTLRCSPISGHKSVSWYQQVLGQGPQFIFQYYEKEERGRGNFPDRFSARQFPNYSSELNVNALLLGDSALYLCASSFYWLGTNEKLFFGSGTQLSVL.

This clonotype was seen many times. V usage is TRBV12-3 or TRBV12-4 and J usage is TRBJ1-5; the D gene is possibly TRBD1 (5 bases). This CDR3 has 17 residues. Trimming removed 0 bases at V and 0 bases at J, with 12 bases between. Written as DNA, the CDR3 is TGTGCCAGCAGTTTAGCCCACGGGGGTGGTAGCAATCAGCCCCAGCATTTT. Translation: CASSLAHGGGSNQPQHF.

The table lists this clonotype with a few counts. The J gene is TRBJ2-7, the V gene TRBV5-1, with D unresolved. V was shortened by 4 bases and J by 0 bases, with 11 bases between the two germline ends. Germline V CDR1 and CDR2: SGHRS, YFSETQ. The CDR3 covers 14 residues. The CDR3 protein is CASSPRISSYEQYF. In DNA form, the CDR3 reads TGCGCCAGCAGCCCCCGGATAAGCTCCTACGAGCAGTACTTC.

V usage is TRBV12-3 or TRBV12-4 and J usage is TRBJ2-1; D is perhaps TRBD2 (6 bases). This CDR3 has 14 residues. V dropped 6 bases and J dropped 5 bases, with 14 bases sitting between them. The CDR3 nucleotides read TGTGCCAGCAGGAGGAGGGCCGCCAACAATGAGCAGTTCTTC. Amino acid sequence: CASRRRAANNEQFF.

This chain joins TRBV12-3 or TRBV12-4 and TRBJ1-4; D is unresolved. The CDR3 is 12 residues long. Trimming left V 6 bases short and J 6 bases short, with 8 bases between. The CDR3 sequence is CASSLRDEKLFF. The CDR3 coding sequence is TGTGCCAGCAGCCTCAGAGATGAAAAACTGTTTTTT.

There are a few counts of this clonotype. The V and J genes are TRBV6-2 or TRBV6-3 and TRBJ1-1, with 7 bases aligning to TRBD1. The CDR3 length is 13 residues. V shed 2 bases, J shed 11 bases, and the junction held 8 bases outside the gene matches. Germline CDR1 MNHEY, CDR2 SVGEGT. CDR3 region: CASSYMEGASAFF. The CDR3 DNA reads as TGTGCCAGCAGTTACATGGAGGGGGCTTCGGCTTTCTTT.

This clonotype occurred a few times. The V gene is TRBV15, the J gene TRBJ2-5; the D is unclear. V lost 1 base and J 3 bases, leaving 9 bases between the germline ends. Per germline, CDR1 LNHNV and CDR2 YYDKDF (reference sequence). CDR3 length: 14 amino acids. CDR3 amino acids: CATSRVGSKETQYF. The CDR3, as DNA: TGTGCCACCAGCAGAGTTGGCAGTAAAGAGACCCAGTACTTC.

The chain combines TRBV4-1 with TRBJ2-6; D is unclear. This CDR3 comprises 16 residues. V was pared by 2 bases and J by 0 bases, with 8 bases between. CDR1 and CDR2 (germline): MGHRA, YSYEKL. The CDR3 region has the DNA TGCGCCAGCAGCCAAATCACAAACTCTGGGGCCAACGTCCTGACTTTC. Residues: CASSQITNSGANVLTF.

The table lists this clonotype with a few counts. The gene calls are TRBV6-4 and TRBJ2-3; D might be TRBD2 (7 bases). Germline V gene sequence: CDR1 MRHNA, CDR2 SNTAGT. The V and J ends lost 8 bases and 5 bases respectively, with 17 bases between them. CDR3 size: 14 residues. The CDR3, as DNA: TGTGCCAGCTCAAAGGGGGGGCCTAAAGATACGCAGTATTTT. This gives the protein CASSKGGPKDTQYF.

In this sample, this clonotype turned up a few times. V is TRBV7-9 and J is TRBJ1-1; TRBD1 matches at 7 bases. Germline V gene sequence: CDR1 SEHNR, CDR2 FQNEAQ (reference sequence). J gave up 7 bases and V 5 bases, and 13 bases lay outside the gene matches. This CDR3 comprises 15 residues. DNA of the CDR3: TGTGCCAGCAGCGCCGAGGCAGGGGGGCAGCTTGAAGCTTTCTTT. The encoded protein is CASSAEAGGQLEAFF.

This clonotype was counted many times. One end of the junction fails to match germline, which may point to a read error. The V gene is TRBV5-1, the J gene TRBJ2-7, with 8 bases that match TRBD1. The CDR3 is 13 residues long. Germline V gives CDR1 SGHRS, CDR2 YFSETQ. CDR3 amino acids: CASSLDRAYEQYF. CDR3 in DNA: TGTGCCAGCAGTTTGGACAGGGCCTACGAGCAGTACTTC.

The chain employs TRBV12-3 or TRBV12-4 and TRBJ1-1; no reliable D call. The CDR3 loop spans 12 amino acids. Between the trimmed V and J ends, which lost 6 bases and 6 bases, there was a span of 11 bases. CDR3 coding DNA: TGTGCCAGCAGCCAGGACCAACCTGAAGCTTTCTTT. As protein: CASSQDQPEAFF.

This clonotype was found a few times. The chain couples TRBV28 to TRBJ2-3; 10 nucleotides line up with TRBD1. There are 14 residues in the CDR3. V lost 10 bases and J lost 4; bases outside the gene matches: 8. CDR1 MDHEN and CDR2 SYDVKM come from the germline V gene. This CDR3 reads CATSDRGISDTQYF. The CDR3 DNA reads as TGTGCCACCTCGGACAGGGGGATATCAGATACGCAGTATTTT. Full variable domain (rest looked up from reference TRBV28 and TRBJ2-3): DVKVTQSSRYLVKRTGEKVFLECVQDMDHENMFWYRQDPGLGLRLIYFSYDVKMKEKGDIPEGYSVSREKKERFSLILESASTNQTSMYLCATSDRGISDTQYFGPGTRLTVL.